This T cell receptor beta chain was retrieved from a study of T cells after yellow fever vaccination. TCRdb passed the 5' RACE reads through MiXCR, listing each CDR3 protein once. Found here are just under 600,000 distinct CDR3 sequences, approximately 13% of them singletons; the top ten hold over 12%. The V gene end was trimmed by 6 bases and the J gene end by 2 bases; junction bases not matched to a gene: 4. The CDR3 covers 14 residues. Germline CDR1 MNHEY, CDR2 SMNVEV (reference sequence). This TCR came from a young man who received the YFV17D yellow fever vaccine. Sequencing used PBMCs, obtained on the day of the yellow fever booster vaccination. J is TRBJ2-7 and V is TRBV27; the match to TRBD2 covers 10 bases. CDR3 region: CASRSSGSTYEQYF. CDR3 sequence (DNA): TGTGCCAGCAGATCTAGCGGGAGCACCTACGAGCAGTACTTC.